These 8 T cell receptor beta chains were all obtained from the same sample, sequenced in a study of blood T cell repertoires in COVID-19. TCRdb's table, derived via immunoSEQ multiplex PCR, lists solely in-frame clones and lacks some. The sample comprises about 120,000 clones, around 91% of which are singletons, and about 29% rests with the top ten. Specimen: peripheral blood. Receptors were obtained from a man aged 65-85 years with active or convalescent COVID-19.

The gene calls are TRBV19 and TRBJ2-6, with a weak D call TRBD1 (6 bases). Germline CDR1 and CDR2: LNHDA and SQIVND (reference sequence). Trimming cost V 2 bases and J 0 bases, with 11 bases left between them. The CDR3 loop spans 17 amino acids. This CDR3 reads CASSITGQSSGANVLTF. DNA for the CDR3: TGTGCCAGTAGTATAACGGGACAAAGCTCTGGGGCCAACGTCCTGACTTTC. Full variable domain (missing parts from reference TRBV19 and TRBJ2-6): DGGITQSPKYLFRKEGQNVTLSCEQNLNHDAMYWYRQDPGQGLRLIYYSQIVNDFQKGDIAEGYSVSREKKESFPLTVTSAQKNPTAFYLCASSITGQSSGANVLTFGAGSRLTVL.

J is TRBJ2-1 and V is TRBV2, with TRBD2 matching 7 bases. Germline V CDR1 and CDR2: SNHLY, FYNNEI. The junction had 14 bases not matched to a gene; V was cut back by 6 bases and J by 6 bases. This CDR3 is built from 16 residues. CDR3 amino acids: CASSPRTGGVGNEQFF. The CDR3 region has the DNA TGTGCCAGCAGCCCCCGGACGGGGGGTGTGGGCAATGAGCAGTTCTTC.

The rearrangement links TRBV28 to TRBJ2-7; 7 bases match TRBD1. Trimming cost V 6 bases and J 2 bases; bases outside gene matches: 4. Germline CDR1 is MDHEN and CDR2 is SYDVKM. The CDR3 loop spans 13 amino acids. The CDR3 DNA sequence: TGTGCCAGCAGATGGGACAGCACCTACGAGCAGTACTTC. As protein: CASRWDSTYEQYF. Combining the CDR3 with reference TRBV28 and TRBJ2-7 gives the whole variable domain DVKVTQSSRYLVKRTGEKVFLECVQDMDHENMFWYRQDPGLGLRLIYFSYDVKMKEKGDIPEGYSVSREKKERFSLILESASTNQTSMYLCASRWDSTYEQYFGPGTRLTVT.

This clone was seen only a few times. This chain uses TRBV7-9 with TRBJ1-2; 8 bases are shared with TRBD1. V gave up 7 bases and J gave up 8 bases; unmatched junction bases: 9. This CDR3 region has 13 residues. Germline CDR1 is SEHNR and CDR2 is FQNEAQ (reference sequence). In nucleotides, the CDR3 is TGTGCCAGCATGGCAGGGGGCCGGATGGGCTACACCTTC. Protein product: CASMAGGRMGYTF. The entire variable domain, with the rest obtained from reference TRBV7-9 and TRBJ1-2, is as follows: DTGVSQNPRHKITKRGQNVTFRCDPISEHNRLYWYRQTLGQGPEFLTYFQNEAQLEKSRLLSDRFSAERPKGSFSTLEIQRTEQGDSAMYLCASMAGGRMGYTFGSGTRLTVV.

This chain uses TRBV25-1 with TRBJ1-5; 7 bases agree with TRBD1. Per the germline V gene, CDR1 is MGHDK and CDR2 is SYGVNS. The CDR3 loop spans 14 amino acids. The V segment lost 3 bases and the J segment 7 bases; nucleotides outside the gene matches: 6. This chain's CDR3 is CASSDGTARQPQHF. In DNA form, the CDR3 reads TGTGCCAGCAGTGACGGGACAGCTCGCCAGCCCCAGCATTTT.

The CDR3 DNA reads as TGTGCCAGCAGGGCTCCCTTAGACAGTGAAGCTTTCTTT. Amino acid sequence: CASRAPLDSEAFF. The chain couples TRBV2 to TRBJ1-1; D may be TRBD1 (5 bases). V was shortened by 6 bases and J by 7 bases, with 15 bases between the two germline ends. Germline V lookup: CDR1 SNHLY, CDR2 FYNNEI. This CDR3 spans 13 amino acids.

This chain connects TRBV5-1 to TRBJ2-7, with 10 nucleotides matching TRBD1. CDR1 and CDR2 (germline): SGHRS, YFSETQ. CDR3 size: 14 residues. Trimming at V came to 5 bases and at J to 4 bases, leaving 6 bases not matched to a gene. The CDR3 region is CASRQTGGSYEQYF. Written as DNA, the CDR3 is TGCGCCAGCAGGCAGACAGGGGGCAGTTACGAGCAGTACTTC. The variable domain in full, completed from reference TRBV5-1 and TRBJ2-7, reads KAGVTQTPRYLIKTRGQQVTLSCSPISGHRSVSWYQQTPGQGLQFLFEYFSETQRNKGNFPGRFSGRQFSNSRSEMNVSTLELGDSALYLCASRQTGGSYEQYFGPGTRLTVT.

The chain combines TRBV7-3 with TRBJ2-3, with 8 bases that match TRBD2. The CDR3 totals 13 residues. Germline lookup yields CDR1 SGHTA and CDR2 FQGTGA. Losses at the gene ends were 5 bases for V and 4 bases for J; bases not matched to a gene: 2. The CDR3 sequence: CASSPTSADTQYF. The CDR3 DNA follows: TGTGCCAGCAGCCCGACTAGCGCAGATACGCAGTATTTT.